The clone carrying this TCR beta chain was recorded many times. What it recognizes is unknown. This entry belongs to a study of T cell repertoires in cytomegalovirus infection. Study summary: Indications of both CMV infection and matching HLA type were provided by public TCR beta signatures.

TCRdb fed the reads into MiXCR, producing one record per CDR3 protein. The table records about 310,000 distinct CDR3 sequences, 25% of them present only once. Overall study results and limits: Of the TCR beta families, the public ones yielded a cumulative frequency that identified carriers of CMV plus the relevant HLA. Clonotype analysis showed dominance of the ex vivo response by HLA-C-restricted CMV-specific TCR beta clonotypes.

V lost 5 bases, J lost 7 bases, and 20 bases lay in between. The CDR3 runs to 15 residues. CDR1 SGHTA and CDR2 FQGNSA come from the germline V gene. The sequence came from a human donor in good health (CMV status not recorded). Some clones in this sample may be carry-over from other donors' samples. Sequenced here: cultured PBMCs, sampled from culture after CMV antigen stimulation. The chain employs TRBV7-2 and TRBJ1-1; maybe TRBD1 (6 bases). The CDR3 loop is CASSEPRQANREAFF. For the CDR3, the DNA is TGTGCCAGCAGCGAACCGAGACAGGCAAATCGTGAAGCTTTCTTT.